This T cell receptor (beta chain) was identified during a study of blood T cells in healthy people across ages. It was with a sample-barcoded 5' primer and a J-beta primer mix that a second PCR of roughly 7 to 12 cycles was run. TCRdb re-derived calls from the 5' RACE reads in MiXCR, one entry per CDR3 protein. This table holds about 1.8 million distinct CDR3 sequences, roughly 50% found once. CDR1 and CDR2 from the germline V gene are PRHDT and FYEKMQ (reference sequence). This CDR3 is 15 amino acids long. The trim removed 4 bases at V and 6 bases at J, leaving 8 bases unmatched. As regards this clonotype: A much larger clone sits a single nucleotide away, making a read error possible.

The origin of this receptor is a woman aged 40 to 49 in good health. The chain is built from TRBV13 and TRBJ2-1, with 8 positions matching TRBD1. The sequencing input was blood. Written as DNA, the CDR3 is TGTGCCAGCAGCTGCGACCAGGGGGCGGGCAATGAGCAGTTCTTC. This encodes CASSCDQGAGNEQFF.